These 8 T cell receptor beta chains were all obtained from the same sample, sequenced in a study of low-dose radiotherapy and immunotherapy resistance in tumors. Primers used for first-strand cDNA, a TRAV- and TRBV-specific set, covered both alpha and beta chains. Using a constant-region primer together with a V-primer adapter, TCRs were subjected to 15 to 25 PCR cycles of amplification. TCRdb fed the reads into MiXCR, producing one record per CDR3 protein. The sample consists of some 13,000 distinct CDR3 sequences, about 74% of them appearing once. These receptors were taken from a human donor with advanced metastatic prostate, ovarian, gallbladder or colorectal cancer (not recorded which). This table probably holds off-target reads from a library built for another chain.

The CDR3 protein is CASSFRGAPLHF. In DNA form, the CDR3 reads TGTGCCAGCAGTTTCCGAGGGGCACCCCTCCACTTT. The J gene is TRBJ1-6, the V gene TRBV12-3 or TRBV12-4; possibly TRBD1 for D (5 bases). The CDR3 extends over 12 amino acids. V lost 3 bases to trimming and J lost 11 bases, with 8 bases between them.

The CDR3 loop reads CASTKASGYEQYF. The CDR3 coding sequence is TGTGCCAGCACGAAGGCCTCGGGCTACGAGCAGTACTTC. The gene calls are TRBV6-5 and TRBJ2-7; no clear D. Deletions cut 7 bases from V and 3 bases from J, with 13 bases between. This CDR3 contains 13 residues. CDR1 and CDR2 (germline): MNHEY, SVGAGI.

V and J are TRBV19 and TRBJ2-5; no reliable D call. Germline CDR1 is LNHDA and CDR2 is SQIVND (reference sequence). The V gene lost 1 base and the J gene lost 1 base, with 16 bases spanning the gap. This CDR3 comprises 17 residues. CDR3 DNA: TGTGCCAGTAGTATAGCCCCACCGCAGGTCCCCCAAGAGACCCAGTACTTC. Its translation: CASSIAPPQVPQETQYF.

This chain joins TRBV5-1 and TRBJ1-5; 7 bases match TRBD1. Germline lookup yields CDR1 SGHRS and CDR2 YFSETQ. Trimming cost V 3 bases and J 5 bases; bases outside gene matches: 5. The CDR3 runs 14 residues. The CDR3 nucleotides read TGCGCCAGCAGCTCCGGACAGGCCGATCAGCCCCAGCATTTT. It specifies CASSSGQADQPQHF.

In its sample, this clonotype was seen once. The J gene is TRBJ1-1, the V gene TRBV15; possibly TRBD1 for D (5 bases). CDR1 is LNHNV, CDR2 YYDKDF, per germline (reference sequence). This CDR3 comprises 15 residues. The germline V and J ends were trimmed by 0 bases and 2 bases, with 10 bases remaining between them. The CDR3 spells CATSREGAINTEAFF. As DNA, the CDR3 is TGTGCCACCAGCAGAGAAGGGGCGATAAACACTGAAGCTTTCTTT.

The chain employs TRBV3-1 and TRBJ2-2; D gene unclear. The CDR3 has 14 amino acids. V was shortened by 4 bases and J by 4 bases, with 10 bases between the two germline ends. Germline lookup yields CDR1 LGHDT and CDR2 YNNKEL (reference sequence). The CDR3 coding sequence is TGTGCCAGCAGCCCCTTAGACGGCACCGGGGAGCTGTTTTTT. Its protein is CASSPLDGTGELFF.

This clonotype was counted only a few times. This chain uses TRBV5-5 with TRBJ2-5; D might be TRBD1 (5 bases). Deletions cut 2 bases from V and 5 bases from J, with 13 bases between. CDR1 is SGHKS and CDR2 is YYEKEE in the germline V gene (reference sequence). The CDR3 is 14 residues long. In DNA form, the CDR3 reads TGTGCCAGCAGCTTATTGCAGGGTAGCGAGACCCAGTACTTC. Translating gives CASSLLQGSETQYF.

This chain joins TRBV11-3 and TRBJ2-1; 8 bases agree with TRBD1. Germline CDR1 SGHNT, CDR2 YENEEA. This CDR3 has 15 residues. Trimming removed 4 bases from V and 2 bases from J; junction bases left unmatched: 4. CDR3 amino acids: CASSSDRGAYNEQFF. DNA of the CDR3: TGTGCCAGCAGCTCCGACAGGGGTGCCTACAATGAGCAGTTCTTC.